The 14 T cell receptor beta chains given below trace back to one sample, sequenced in a study of monozygotic twins with cystic fibrosis. Method: immunoSEQ multiplex PCR; TCRdb's copy keeps in-frame clones and lacks some. This sample has about 36,000 clones, with around 90% found just once. The sequenced material came from blood. Every receptor here comes from a boy between 2 and 15 years old with cystic fibrosis.

This chain links TRBV9 with TRBJ2-2; D gene uncertain. Germline CDR1 and CDR2: SGDLS and YYNGEE. The length of the CDR3 is 13 residues. Between the trimmed V and J ends, which lost 3 bases and 3 bases, there was a span of 6 bases. This CDR3 is CASSGRDTGELFF. CDR3 nucleotide sequence: TGTGCCAGCAGCGGACGGGACACCGGGGAGCTGTTTTTT.

This chain joins TRBV11-2 and TRBJ2-5; D unresolved. The germline V gene encodes CDR1 SGHAT and CDR2 FQNNGV. The CDR3 has 14 residues. V was shortened by 2 bases and J by 3 bases, with 10 bases between the two germline ends. CDR3: CASSLSANEETQYF. The CDR3 DNA reads as TGTGCCAGCAGCTTATCGGCCAACGAAGAGACCCAGTACTTC.

CDR3 in DNA: TGTGCCAGTAGCCCGACAGTAGCCAAAAACATTCAGTACTTC. Amino acid sequence: CASSPTVAKNIQYF. The V call is TRBV19, the J call TRBJ2-4, with D tentatively TRBD1 (5 bases). The CDR3 is 14 residues long. CDR1 LNHDA and CDR2 SQIVND come from the germline V gene (reference sequence). The V and J ends lost 6 bases and 0 bases respectively, with 9 bases between them.

V gene TRBV4-3 combines with J gene TRBJ2-1, with D perhaps TRBD1 or TRBD2 (5 bases each). V was shortened by 3 bases and J by 4 bases, with 19 bases between the two germline ends. Germline V gene data show CDR1 as LGHNA and CDR2 as YSLEER. The CDR3 is 17 amino acids. This CDR3 reads CASSQGEGPRNYNEQFF. Written as DNA, the CDR3 is TGCGCCAGCAGCCAGGGAGAGGGACCGAGAAATTACAATGAGCAGTTCTTC.

The chain uses TRBV9 and TRBJ2-1, with D perhaps TRBD1 or TRBD2 (6 bases each). The CDR3 has 15 amino acids. The germline CDR1 and CDR2 sequences are SGDLS and YYNGEE. V was cut by 0 bases and J by 4 bases, with 11 bases left in between. This CDR3 reads CASSVVAGTYNEQFF. CDR3 DNA sequence: TGTGCCAGCAGCGTAGTGGCGGGGACATACAATGAGCAGTTCTTC.

The chain links TRBV12-5 to TRBJ1-6, with D possibly being TRBD1 (6 bases). The CDR3 covers 13 residues. V dropped 6 bases and J dropped 10 bases, with 13 bases sitting between them. Per germline, CDR1 LGHNT and CDR2 FRNRAP. CDR3 bases: TGTGCTAGTGGACCAGGGGATTTCTCACCCCTCCACTTT. Its translation: CASGPGDFSPLHF.

This chain joins TRBV6-5 and TRBJ1-4; D is unclear. The CDR3 has 15 residues. The germline gives CDR1 MNHEY, CDR2 SVGAGI. Trimming removed 4 bases at V and 4 bases at J, with 13 bases between. CDR3 DNA: TGTGCCAGCAGTTTACGGACGGAGAGTAATGAAAAACTGTTTTTT. Amino acid sequence: CASSLRTESNEKLFF.

The CDR3 region has the DNA TGCGCCAGCAGCCAAGAAACAGGGTCAAGCTCCTACGAGCAGTACTTC. As protein: CASSQETGSSSYEQYF. The chain is built from TRBV4-1 and TRBJ2-7, with a tentative D call TRBD1 (6 bases). Germline lookup yields CDR1 MGHRA and CDR2 YSYEKL. This CDR3 comprises 16 residues. V lost 0 bases, J lost 0 bases, and 12 bases lay in between.

The V call is TRBV2, the J call TRBJ2-1, with D uncertain. Trimming cost V 6 bases and J 6 bases, with 15 bases left between them. Germline lookup yields CDR1 SNHLY and CDR2 FYNNEI. CDR3 length: 14 amino acids. CDR3 region: CASRRGVRGNEQFF. The CDR3 DNA reads as TGTGCCAGCAGGCGTGGGGTAAGAGGCAATGAGCAGTTCTTC. Filled out from reference TRBV2 and TRBJ2-1, the complete variable domain reads EPEVTQTPSHQVTQMGQEVILRCVPISNHLYFYWYRQILGQKVEFLVSFYNNEISEKSEIFDDQFSVERPDGSNFTLKIRSTKLEDSAMYFCASRRGVRGNEQFFGPGTRLTVL.

The chain employs TRBV13 and TRBJ1-1, with 7 bases fitting TRBD1. Germline loops: CDR1 PRHDT, CDR2 FYEKMQ (reference sequence). Germline trimming cut 5 bases from V and 4 bases from J; bases unmatched to any gene: 13. CDR3 size: 16 residues. CDR3 sequence: CASSQRYRGTPTEAFF. The DNA of the CDR3 is TGTGCCAGCAGCCAAAGATACAGGGGAACACCCACTGAAGCTTTCTTT.

This clone was seen once. The gene calls are TRBV5-1 and TRBJ1-1; a possible D gene is TRBD1 (6 bases). The CDR3 loop spans 12 amino acids. The V end was cut by 1 base, the J end by 10 bases, with 11 bases between. Germline CDR1 SGHRS, CDR2 YFSETQ. The CDR3 bases are TGCGCCAGCAGCTTGACAGGGCGTGGAGCTTTCTTT. It specifies CASSLTGRGAFF. Together with reference TRBV5-1 and TRBJ1-1, the CDR3 gives the full variable domain: KAGVTQTPRYLIKTRGQQVTLSCSPISGHRSVSWYQQTPGQGLQFLFEYFSETQRNKGNFPGRFSGRQFSNSRSEMNVSTLELGDSALYLCASSLTGRGAFFGQGTRLTVV.

This clone was recorded only once. This rearrangement joins TRBV6-5 to TRBJ1-5; D perhaps matches TRBD1 (5 bases). V lost 6 bases and J 5 bases, leaving 17 bases between the germline ends. The CDR3 contains 15 residues. The germline CDR1 and CDR2 sequences are MNHEY and SVGAGI. Here the CDR3 reads CASSLKNRLDQPQHF. The CDR3 nucleotides are TGTGCCAGCAGCCTTAAGAACAGGTTGGATCAGCCCCAGCATTTT.

V and J are TRBV19 and TRBJ2-5; D possibly matches TRBD1 or TRBD2 (6 bases each). The germline V gene has CDR1 LNHDA and CDR2 SQIVND (reference sequence). Trimming removed 10 bases from V and 4 bases from J, with 16 bases in between. This CDR3 is 13 amino acids long. Here the CDR3 DNA reads TGTGCCAAACTAGGGGGAGGTTCAGAGACCCAGTACTTC. Amino acids: CAKLGGGSETQYF.

This clone was seen a single time. The gene calls are TRBV6-5 and TRBJ1-1, with D maybe TRBD1 (6 bases). This CDR3 is 15 amino acids long. The V end lost 6 bases, the J end lost 3 bases, and 17 bases lay between the germline ends. CDR1 is MNHEY and CDR2 is SVGAGI in the germline V gene. The CDR3 sequence is CASSNWGGRDTEAFF. The CDR3 DNA sequence: TGTGCCAGCAGCAACTGGGGGGGGCGGGACACTGAAGCTTTCTTT.